This T cell receptor (beta chain) comes out of a study of blood T cell repertoires in COVID-19. The CDR3 sequence is 14 residues long. The germline CDR1 and CDR2 sequences are MDHEN and SYDVKM. V shed 5 bases and J shed 4 bases, with 14 bases lying between them. Source study methods: Reference gene primer amplification gave estimated nucleated cell counts. Clones were read by immunoSEQ multiplex PCR, and TCRdb kept only the in-frame ones, dropping some. The DNA was the basis for D and trimming; V, J and clone size are from that table. The sample gives some 150,000 clones, about four fifths of which show up once; around 1.6% is in the top ten.

Source material: peripheral blood. The receptor's source is a human donor in a cohort sampled during active COVID-19. The V call is TRBV28, the J call TRBJ1-2; possible D gene TRBD1, 5 bases. CDR3 coding DNA: TGTGCCAGCAGTGGCCCTGGACACCTCTATGGCTACACCTTC. Amino acid sequence: CASSGPGHLYGYTF.